This passage covers 30 T cell receptor beta chains from one sample sequenced in a study of blood T cells in healthy people across ages. Primers used in a second PCR of about 7 to 12 cycles were a sample-barcoded 5' primer and a J-beta primer mix. From the 5' RACE reads, TCRdb called clonotypes with MiXCR, one entry per CDR3 protein. The sample lists over 1,200,000 distinct CDR3 sequences, 59% occurring once. The sequenced sample was blood. The receptors originated from a man aged 18-30 years in good health.

The chain combines TRBV20-1 with TRBJ2-5; TRBD2 matches at 8 bases. Germline V gene data show CDR1 as DFQATT and CDR2 as SNEGSKA (reference sequence). The CDR3 extends over 19 amino acids. V shed 3 bases and J 3 bases; nucleotides not matched to a gene: 21. CDR3 bases: TGCAGTGCTAGCCGCCCCAACGTGCGGGGGGCCCCAATAGAAGAGACCCAGTACTTC. Amino acids: CSASRPNVRGAPIEETQYF.

A word on this clonotype: The junction and the germline gene differ at one end; a read error may be behind it. The chain has TRBV29-1 and TRBJ2-1, with D perhaps given as TRBD1 or TRBD2 (5 bases each). The last part of the DNA fits TRBJ2-7 better; the J call may be wrong. Germline loops: CDR1 SQVTM, CDR2 ANQGSEA. CDR3 length: 12 amino acids. The CDR3 bases are TGCAGCGTGGGGGATGGCTCCGACGAGCAGTACTTC. Translating gives CSVGDGSDEQYF.

The rearrangement uses TRBV4-1 and TRBJ1-5; D uncertain. The V and J ends lost 4 bases and 4 bases respectively, with 20 bases between them. The germline V gene encodes CDR1 MGHRA and CDR2 YSYEKL. CDR3 length equals 17 residues. The CDR3 region has the DNA TGCGCCAGCAGCCCGCTACCTACGCCGAATACAAATCAGCCCCAGCATTTT. It translates to CASSPLPTPNTNQPQHF.

The chain combines TRBV5-1 with TRBJ1-3, with 7 bases fitting TRBD1. The V and J ends lost 3 bases and 4 bases, in that order; junction bases with no gene match: 4. CDR1 is SGHRS, CDR2 YFSETQ, per germline. CDR3 size: 14 residues. CDR3 coding DNA: TGCGCCAGCAGCTCGACAGGGTCCGGAAACACCATATATTTT. Translation: CASSSTGSGNTIYF.

This clonotype is a singleton in its sample. The chain joins TRBV20-1 to TRBJ2-1; D not certain. Germline loops: CDR1 DFQATT, CDR2 SNEGSKA (reference sequence). The CDR3 consists of 14 residues. The V end was cut by 3 bases, the J end by 7 bases, with 16 bases between. The CDR3 DNA sequence: TGCAGTGCTAGGCCGCTACGCTTGGGAAATGAGCAGTTCTTC. As protein: CSARPLRLGNEQFF.

The chain combines TRBV2 with TRBJ1-6, with D uncertain. CDR1 and CDR2 from the germline V gene are SNHLY and FYNNEI. V gave up 8 bases and J gave up 0 bases, with 14 bases separating them. The CDR3 is made up of 16 amino acids. CDR3: CASLLDWSSYNSPLHF. For the CDR3, the DNA is TGTGCCAGCCTACTCGACTGGAGCTCCTATAATTCACCCCTCCACTTT.

This clonotype was seen more than once but under ten times. This chain links TRBV29-1 with TRBJ2-1; D tentatively reads TRBD1 or TRBD2 (5 bases each). V was shortened by 6 bases and J by 8 bases, with 23 bases between the two germline ends. Germline V gene lookup returns CDR1 SQVTM and CDR2 ANQGSEA. The CDR3 runs 15 residues. In DNA form, the CDR3 reads TGCAGCGTGCACTTCACTAGATCACTGGGGGATGAGCAGTTCTTC. Amino acids: CSVHFTRSLGDEQFF.

In this sample, this clonotype turned up once. The chain is built from TRBV7-9 and TRBJ2-1; 8 bases match TRBD1. This CDR3 comprises 16 residues. J gave up 4 bases and V 3 bases, and 8 bases lay outside the gene matches. Germline loops: CDR1 SEHNR, CDR2 FQNEAQ (reference sequence). The CDR3 DNA follows: TGTGCCAGCAGCTTTTCTTCGACAGGGGAATACAATGAGCAGTTCTTC. It translates to CASSFSSTGEYNEQFF. The whole variable domain, remainder taken from reference TRBV7-9 and TRBJ2-1, is DTGVSQNPRHKITKRGQNVTFRCDPISEHNRLYWYRQTLGQGPEFLTYFQNEAQLEKSRLLSDRFSAERPKGSFSTLEIQRTEQGDSAMYLCASSFSSTGEYNEQFFGPGTRLTVL.

The V gene is TRBV11-2, the J gene TRBJ2-7, with a possible D match to TRBD1 (6 bases). Germline V lookup: CDR1 SGHAT, CDR2 FQNNGV. The V gene lost 6 bases and the J gene lost 2 bases, with 14 bases spanning the gap. The CDR3 covers 14 residues. The CDR3 region has the DNA TGTGCCAGCAGTCTCCGACGGGACACCTACGAGCAGTACTTC. Amino acid sequence: CASSLRRDTYEQYF.

The chain joins TRBV6-5 to TRBJ1-6; D may be TRBD1 (6 bases). The V gene's germline CDR1 is MNHEY and CDR2 SVGAGI. The CDR3 spans 12 residues. Deletions cut 5 bases from V and 13 bases from J, with 12 bases between. CDR3 sequence: CASSPPGAPLHF. CDR3 nucleotide sequence: TGTGCCAGCAGTCCCCCGGGGGCGCCCCTCCACTTT.

The V gene is TRBV6-2 or TRBV6-3, the J gene TRBJ1-5; D gene uncertain. CDR1 and CDR2 from the germline V gene are MNHEY and SVGEGT. The CDR3 runs 12 residues. V lost 2 bases, J lost 7 bases, and 6 bases lay in between. CDR3 protein: CASSYSRQPQHF. The CDR3 nucleotides read TGTGCCAGCAGTTACAGTCGACAGCCCCAGCATTTT.

This clonotype was seen a single time. This chain connects TRBV7-2 to TRBJ1-6; unclear D gene. Looked up from germline, CDR1 is SGHTA and CDR2 is FQGNSA. The V end lost 0 bases, the J end lost 12 bases, and 12 bases lay between the germline ends. The CDR3 consists of 14 residues. The CDR3 nucleotides read TGTGCCAGCAGCTTAGCGCTGGGCTCGGGACCCCTCCACTTT. Amino acid sequence: CASSLALGSGPLHF.

The chain uses TRBV7-2 and TRBJ2-3; D call uncertain. The CDR3 is 13 amino acids. With 3 bases removed from V and 2 bases from J, the gap between germline ends came to 6 bases. Germline V CDR1 and CDR2: SGHTA, FQGNSA. CDR3 residues: CASSFKVTDTQYF. In DNA form, the CDR3 reads TGTGCCAGCAGCTTCAAGGTCACAGATACGCAGTATTTT.

The sample holds one count of this clonotype. V usage is TRBV4-1 and J usage is TRBJ2-1; D call uncertain. Per germline, CDR1 MGHRA and CDR2 YSYEKL. The CDR3 is 14 amino acids. V lost 0 bases and J lost 9, with 12 bases in between. This CDR3 reads CASSQDFSRSEQFF. The CDR3 nucleotides read TGCGCCAGCAGCCAAGATTTTTCTAGGAGTGAGCAGTTCTTC.

The rearrangement links TRBV20-1 to TRBJ2-7; no clear D. The germline CDR1 and CDR2 sequences are DFQATT and SNEGSKA (reference sequence). This CDR3 spans 11 amino acids. V lost 3 bases and J lost 5, with 8 bases in between. The CDR3 DNA follows: TGCAGTGCTAGGGTGGACCACGAGCAGTACTTC. This encodes CSARVDHEQYF.

This chain links TRBV3-1 with TRBJ1-1, with unresolved D. Deletions cut 4 bases from V and 3 bases from J, with 9 bases between. Germline lookup yields CDR1 LGHDT and CDR2 YNNKEL (reference sequence). This CDR3 has 13 amino acids. CDR3 residues: CASSRRDDTEAFF. CDR3 DNA sequence: TGTGCCAGCAGCCGGAGGGATGACACTGAAGCTTTCTTT.

There are a few counts of this clonotype. This chain uses TRBV4-1 with TRBJ2-1; D gene ambiguous. Per the germline V gene, CDR1 is MGHRA and CDR2 is YSYEKL. Trimming left V 4 bases short and J 3 bases short, with 10 bases between. There are 14 residues in the CDR3. CDR3 in amino acids: CASSLLDLYNEQFF. The CDR3 DNA sequence: TGCGCCAGCAGCCTCCTCGACCTCTACAATGAGCAGTTCTTC.

To note about this clonotype: Since a much larger clone is just one base distant, this may be a read error. The chain has TRBV29-1 and TRBJ2-7; D unresolved. With the DNA end fitting TRBJ2-5 better, the J assignment may be wrong. This CDR3 comprises 13 residues. Germline lookup yields CDR1 SQVTM and CDR2 ANQGSEA. CDR3 DNA: TGCAGCGTTGAAAGTACAGACCAAGGGACCCAGTACTTC. It specifies CSVESTDQGTQYF.

The sample holds a few counts of this clonotype. The V and J genes are TRBV9 and TRBJ2-1; D is unresolved. Trimming left V 0 bases short and J 5 bases short, with 21 bases between. The germline CDR1 and CDR2 sequences are SGDLS and YYNGEE. The CDR3 contains 18 residues. The CDR3 loop is CASSVDMLRLGANNEQFF. In DNA, the CDR3 is TGTGCCAGCAGCGTAGACATGCTCCGGCTAGGAGCAAACAATGAGCAGTTCTTC. The full variable domain, completed using reference TRBV9 and TRBJ2-1, is DSGVTQTPKHLITATGQRVTLRCSPRSGDLSVYWYQQSLDQGLQFLIQYYNGEERAKGNILERFSAQQFPDLHSELNLSSLELGDSALYFCASSVDMLRLGANNEQFFGPGTRLTVL.

The V gene is TRBV6-5, the J gene TRBJ1-2; D is undetermined. V lost 2 bases and J 7 bases, leaving 8 bases between the germline ends. Germline assignment: CDR1 MNHEY and CDR2 SVGAGI. CDR3 length: 12 residues. Written as DNA, the CDR3 is TGTGCCAGCAGTTACGAAGACGGTGGCTACACCTTC. This encodes CASSYEDGGYTF.

The chain has TRBV4-1 and TRBJ2-7; D remains unclear. CDR3 length equals 15 residues. V lost 5 bases and J 3 bases, leaving 17 bases between the germline ends. From germline, CDR1 is MGHRA and CDR2 YSYEKL. The CDR3 region is CASSVRTAASYEQYF. The CDR3 coding sequence is TGCGCCAGCAGCGTCCGGACGGCGGCCAGCTACGAGCAGTACTTC.

This chain joins TRBV12-3 or TRBV12-4 and TRBJ2-7; no clear D. This CDR3 spans 15 amino acids. V lost 6 bases, J lost 0 bases, and 15 bases lay in between. CDR3 coding DNA: TGTGCCAGCAGGCTCAGTGATTTCCACTCCTACGAGCAGTACTTC. Its translation: CASRLSDFHSYEQYF.

This clonotype was seen only a few times. This chain uses TRBV27 with TRBJ2-1; a possible D gene is TRBD2 (6 bases). The CDR3 spans 18 residues. The V gene lost 4 bases and the J gene lost 7 bases, with 26 bases spanning the gap. CDR1 and CDR2 (germline): MNHEY, SMNVEV (reference sequence). The CDR3 DNA sequence: TGTGCCAGCAGTTGGGGGGTCTTCCTTGGGAGTCCAACGAATGAGCAGTTCTTC. Its translation is CASSWGVFLGSPTNEQFF.

This rearrangement joins TRBV13 to TRBJ2-1; D gene uncertain. CDR1 PRHDT and CDR2 FYEKMQ come from the germline V gene (reference sequence). The CDR3 runs 11 residues. Trimming pared 6 bases from V and 8 bases from J, leaving 8 bases between. CDR3 sequence (DNA): TGTGCCAGCAGTACGACGGATGAGCAGTTCTTC. It is translated as CASSTTDEQFF.

The chain carries TRBV4-1 and TRBJ1-5; D uncertain. Germline CDR1 reads MGHRA; CDR2 reads YSYEKL. CDR3 length: 14 residues. V was shortened by 5 bases and J by 5 bases, with 13 bases between the two germline ends. This CDR3 is CASSLISQDQPQHF. As DNA, the CDR3 is TGCGCCAGCAGCTTAATCTCCCAGGATCAGCCCCAGCATTTT.

The V gene is TRBV20-1, the J gene TRBJ1-2; D perhaps matches TRBD1 (5 bases). V lost 0 bases and J 3 bases, leaving 14 bases between the germline ends. This CDR3 is built from 15 residues. CDR1 is DFQATT and CDR2 is SNEGSKA in the germline V gene (reference sequence). The CDR3, as DNA: TGCAGTGCTAGAGATCGAGGGCAGGGTGACTATGGCTACACCTTC. It is translated as CSARDRGQGDYGYTF.

The chain carries TRBV21-1 and TRBJ2-7. TRBV21-1 corresponds to a pseudogene. The CDR3 totals 13 residues. The CDR3 bases are TGTGCCAGCAGCAATGAGTACTCCTACGAGCAGTACTTC. It translates to CASSNEYSYEQYF.

Turning to this clonotype: Germline is not matched at one junction end, which may reflect a read error. V and J are TRBV28 and TRBJ2-5, with D unresolved. Gene TRBJ2-7 matches the end of the DNA better, so the J call may be wrong. Germline CDR1 and CDR2: MDHEN and SYDVKM. The CDR3 totals 15 residues. Here the CDR3 DNA reads TGTGCCGGCAGTTTAACGGATTCCCTACGCCCCGAGCAGTACTTC. This codes for CAGSLTDSLRPEQYF.

This clonotype was recorded a few times. The chain links TRBV6-2 or TRBV6-3 to TRBJ2-5; tentative D call: TRBD1 (6 bases). Germline loops: CDR1 MNHEY, CDR2 SVGEGT. Trimming shortened V by 6 bases and J by 4 bases, and 12 bases separated the two germline ends. The CDR3 loop spans 13 amino acids. The CDR3 nucleotides are TGTGCCAGCAGCCAATGGACAGTAGAGACCCAGTACTTC. As protein: CASSQWTVETQYF.

This chain connects TRBV29-1 to TRBJ1-1, with 8 positions matching TRBD1. The CDR3 contains 13 residues. Germline V CDR1 and CDR2: SQVTM, ANQGSEA. CDR3 loop: CSHERTGSTEAFF. As DNA, the CDR3 is TGCAGTCACGAAAGGACAGGGAGCACTGAAGCTTTCTTT. The entire variable domain, with the rest obtained from reference TRBV29-1 and TRBJ1-1, is as follows: SAVISQKPSRDICQRGTSLTIQCQVDSQVTMMFWYRQQPGQSLTLIATANQGSEATYESGFVIDKFPISRPNLTFSTLTVSNMSPEDSSIYLCSHERTGSTEAFFGQGTRLTVV.